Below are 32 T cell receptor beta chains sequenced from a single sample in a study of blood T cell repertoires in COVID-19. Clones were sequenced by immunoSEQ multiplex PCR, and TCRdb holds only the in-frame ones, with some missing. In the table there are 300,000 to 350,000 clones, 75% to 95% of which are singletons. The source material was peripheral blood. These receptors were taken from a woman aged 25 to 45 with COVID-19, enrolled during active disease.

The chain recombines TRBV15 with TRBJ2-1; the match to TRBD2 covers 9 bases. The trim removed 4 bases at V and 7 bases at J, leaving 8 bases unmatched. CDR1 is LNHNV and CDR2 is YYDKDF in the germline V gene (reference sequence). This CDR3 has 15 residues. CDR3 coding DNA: TGTGCCACCAGCATGGGCGGGAGGGCTGAAAATGAGCAGTTCTTC. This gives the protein CATSMGGRAENEQFF.

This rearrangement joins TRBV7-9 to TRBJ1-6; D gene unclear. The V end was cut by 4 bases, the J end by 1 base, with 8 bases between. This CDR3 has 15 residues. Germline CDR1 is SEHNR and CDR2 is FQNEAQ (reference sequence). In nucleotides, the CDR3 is TGTGCCAGCAGCTGGGAGGGTTCCTATAATTCACCCCTCCACTTT. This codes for CASSWEGSYNSPLHF.

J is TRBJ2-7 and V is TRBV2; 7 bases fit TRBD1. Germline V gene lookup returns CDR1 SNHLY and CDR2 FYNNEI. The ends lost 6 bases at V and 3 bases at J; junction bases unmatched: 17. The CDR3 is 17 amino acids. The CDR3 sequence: CASRGVTGTAPVYEQYF. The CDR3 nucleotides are TGTGCCAGCAGAGGGGTGACAGGGACCGCTCCGGTCTACGAGCAGTACTTC.

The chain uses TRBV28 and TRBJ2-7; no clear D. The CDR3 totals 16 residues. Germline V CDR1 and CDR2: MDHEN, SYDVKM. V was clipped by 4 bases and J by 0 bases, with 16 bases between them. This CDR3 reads CASSSPDARSSYEQYF. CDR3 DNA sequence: TGTGCCAGCAGTTCCCCCGACGCTAGGAGCTCCTACGAGCAGTACTTC. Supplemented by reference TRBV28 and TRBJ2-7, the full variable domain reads DVKVTQSSRYLVKRTGEKVFLECVQDMDHENMFWYRQDPGLGLRLIYFSYDVKMKEKGDIPEGYSVSREKKERFSLILESASTNQTSMYLCASSSPDARSSYEQYFGPGTRLTVT.

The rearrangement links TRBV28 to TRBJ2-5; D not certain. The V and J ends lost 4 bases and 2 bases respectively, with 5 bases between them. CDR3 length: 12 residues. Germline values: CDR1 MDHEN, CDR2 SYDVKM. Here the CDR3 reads CASSSLQETQYF. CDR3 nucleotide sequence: TGTGCCAGCAGTTCCCTTCAAGAGACCCAGTACTTC.

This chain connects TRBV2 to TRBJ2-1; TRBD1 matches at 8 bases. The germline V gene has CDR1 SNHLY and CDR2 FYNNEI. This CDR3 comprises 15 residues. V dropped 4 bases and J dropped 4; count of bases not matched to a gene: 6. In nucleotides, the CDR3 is TGTGCCAGCAGTGTAGGACAGGGCCATTACAATGAGCAGTTCTTC. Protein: CASSVGQGHYNEQFF. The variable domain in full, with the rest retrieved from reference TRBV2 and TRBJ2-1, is EPEVTQTPSHQVTQMGQEVILRCVPISNHLYFYWYRQILGQKVEFLVSFYNNEISEKSEIFDDQFSVERPDGSNFTLKIRSTKLEDSAMYFCASSVGQGHYNEQFFGPGTRLTVL.

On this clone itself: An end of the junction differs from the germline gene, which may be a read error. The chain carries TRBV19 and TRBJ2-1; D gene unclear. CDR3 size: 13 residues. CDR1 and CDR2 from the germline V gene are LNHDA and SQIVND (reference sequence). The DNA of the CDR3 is TGTGCCAGTAGTCTAGAGTTCCTTGTTGAGCAGTTCTTC. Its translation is CASSLEFLVEQFF. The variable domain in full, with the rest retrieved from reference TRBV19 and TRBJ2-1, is DGGITQSPKYLFRKEGQNVTLSCEQNLNHDAMYWYRQDPGQGLRLIYYSQIVNDFQKGDIAEGYSVSREKKESFPLTVTSAQKNPTAFYLCASSLEFLVEQFFGPGTRLTVL.

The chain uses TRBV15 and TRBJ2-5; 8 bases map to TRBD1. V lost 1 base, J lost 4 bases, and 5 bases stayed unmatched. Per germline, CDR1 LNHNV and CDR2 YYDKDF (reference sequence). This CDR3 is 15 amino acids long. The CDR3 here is CATSRAMGQVETQYF. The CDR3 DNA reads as TGTGCCACCAGCAGAGCGATGGGACAGGTAGAGACCCAGTACTTC.

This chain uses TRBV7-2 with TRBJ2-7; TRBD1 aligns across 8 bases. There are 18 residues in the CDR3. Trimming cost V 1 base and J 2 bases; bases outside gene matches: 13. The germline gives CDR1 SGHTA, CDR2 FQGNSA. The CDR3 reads CASSLGGWGQVIPYEQYF. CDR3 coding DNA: TGTGCCAGCAGCTTAGGGGGGTGGGGACAGGTGATCCCCTACGAGCAGTACTTC.

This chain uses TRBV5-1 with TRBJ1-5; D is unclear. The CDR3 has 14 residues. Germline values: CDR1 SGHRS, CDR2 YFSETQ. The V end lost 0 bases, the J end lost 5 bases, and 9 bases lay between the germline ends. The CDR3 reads CASSLGSGDQPQHF. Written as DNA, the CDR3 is TGCGCCAGCAGCTTGGGATCAGGTGATCAGCCCCAGCATTTT. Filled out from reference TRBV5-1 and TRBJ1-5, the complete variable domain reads KAGVTQTPRYLIKTRGQQVTLSCSPISGHRSVSWYQQTPGQGLQFLFEYFSETQRNKGNFPGRFSGRQFSNSRSEMNVSTLELGDSALYLCASSLGSGDQPQHFGDGTRLSIL.

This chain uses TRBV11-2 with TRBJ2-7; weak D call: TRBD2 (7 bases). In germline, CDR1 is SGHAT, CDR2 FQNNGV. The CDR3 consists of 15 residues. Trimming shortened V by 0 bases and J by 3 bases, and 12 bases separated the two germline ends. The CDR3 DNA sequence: TGTGCCAGCAGCTTAGATGGGGGAGGGGGCTACGAGCAGTACTTC. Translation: CASSLDGGGGYEQYF.

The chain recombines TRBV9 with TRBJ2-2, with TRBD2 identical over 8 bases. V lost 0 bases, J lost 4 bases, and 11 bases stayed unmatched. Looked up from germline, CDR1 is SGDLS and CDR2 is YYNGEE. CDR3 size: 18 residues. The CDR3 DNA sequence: TGTGCCAGCAGCGTAGGAAGAGGAGCGGGAGTGGTCACCGGGGAGCTGTTTTTT. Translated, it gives CASSVGRGAGVVTGELFF.

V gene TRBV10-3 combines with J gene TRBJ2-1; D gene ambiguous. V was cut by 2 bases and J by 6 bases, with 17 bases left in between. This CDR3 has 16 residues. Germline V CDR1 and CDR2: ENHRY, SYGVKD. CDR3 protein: CAISETLAEVGNEQFF. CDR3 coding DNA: TGTGCCATCAGTGAGACTTTAGCCGAAGTAGGCAATGAGCAGTTCTTC.

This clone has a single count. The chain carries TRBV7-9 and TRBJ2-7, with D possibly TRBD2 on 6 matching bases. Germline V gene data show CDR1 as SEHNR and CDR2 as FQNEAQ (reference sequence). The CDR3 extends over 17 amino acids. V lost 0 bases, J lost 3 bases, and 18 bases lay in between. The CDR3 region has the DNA TGTGCCAGCAGCTTAGCGCAGGTGGGAGGCCGCTTCTACGAGCAGTACTTC. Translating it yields CASSLAQVGGRFYEQYF.

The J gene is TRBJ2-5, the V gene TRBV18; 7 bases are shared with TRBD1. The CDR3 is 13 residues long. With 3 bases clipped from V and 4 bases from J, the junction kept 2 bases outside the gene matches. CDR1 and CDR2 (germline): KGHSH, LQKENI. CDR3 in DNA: TGTGCCAGCTCACCTCGGACAGGAGAGACCCAGTACTTC. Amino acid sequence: CASSPRTGETQYF.

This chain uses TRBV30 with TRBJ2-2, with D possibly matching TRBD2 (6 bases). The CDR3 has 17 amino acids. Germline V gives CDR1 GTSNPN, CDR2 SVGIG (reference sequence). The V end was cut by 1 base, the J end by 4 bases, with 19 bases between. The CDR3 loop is CAWSGAGSSGLTGELFF. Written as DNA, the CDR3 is TGTGCCTGGAGTGGGGCCGGGAGTAGCGGACTCACCGGGGAGCTGTTTTTT.

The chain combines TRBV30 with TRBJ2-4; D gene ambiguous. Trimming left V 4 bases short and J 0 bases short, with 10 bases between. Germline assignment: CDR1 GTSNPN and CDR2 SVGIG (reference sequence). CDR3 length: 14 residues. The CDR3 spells CAWMGRLAKNIQYF. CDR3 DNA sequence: TGTGCCTGGATGGGCCGGCTAGCCAAAAACATTCAGTACTTC.

The CDR3 coding sequence is TGTGCCAGCAGTTTCCCCGTTTCTACCTACGAGCAGTACTTC. This translates into CASSFPVSTYEQYF. The rearrangement joins TRBV28 to TRBJ2-7; D unclear. V was pared by 3 bases and J by 2 bases, with 11 bases between. Germline values: CDR1 MDHEN, CDR2 SYDVKM. This CDR3 has 14 residues.

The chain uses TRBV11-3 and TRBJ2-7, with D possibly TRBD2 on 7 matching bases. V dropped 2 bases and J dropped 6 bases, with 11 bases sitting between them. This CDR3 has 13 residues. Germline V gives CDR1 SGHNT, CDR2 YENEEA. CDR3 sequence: CASSLRGAREQYF. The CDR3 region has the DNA TGTGCCAGCAGCTTACGGGGGGCGCGCGAGCAGTACTTC.

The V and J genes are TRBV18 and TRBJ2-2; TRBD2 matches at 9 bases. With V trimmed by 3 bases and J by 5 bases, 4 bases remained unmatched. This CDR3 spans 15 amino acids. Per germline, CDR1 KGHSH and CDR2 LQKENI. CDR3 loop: CASSPATSGTGELFF. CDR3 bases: TGTGCCAGCTCACCGGCGACTAGCGGAACCGGGGAGCTGTTTTTT.

CDR3 sequence reads: CASSLSDRGGYGYTF. CDR3 coding DNA: TGTGCCAGCAGTCTCTCGGACAGGGGTGGCTATGGCTACACCTTC. The chain couples TRBV6-2 or TRBV6-3 to TRBJ1-2, with 9 bases aligning to TRBD1. The CDR3 spans 15 residues. Losses at the gene ends were 5 bases for V and 4 bases for J; bases not matched to a gene: 8. CDR1 and CDR2 (germline): MNHEY, SVGEGT.

The CDR3 loop reads CASMEAPTEAFF. The CDR3 region has the DNA TGTGCCAGTATGGAGGCGCCCACTGAAGCTTTCTTT. The chain uses TRBV19 and TRBJ1-1; no clear D. The CDR3 is made up of 12 amino acids. Germline loops: CDR1 LNHDA, CDR2 SQIVND (reference sequence). Trimming cost V 7 bases and J 4 bases, with 10 bases left between them.

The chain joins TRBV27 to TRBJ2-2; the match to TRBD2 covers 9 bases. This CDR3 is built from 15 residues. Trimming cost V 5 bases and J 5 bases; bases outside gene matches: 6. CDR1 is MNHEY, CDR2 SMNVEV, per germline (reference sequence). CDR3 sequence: CASSLSGRPTGELFF. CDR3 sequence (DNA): TGTGCCAGCAGTCTTAGCGGGAGACCGACCGGGGAGCTGTTTTTT.

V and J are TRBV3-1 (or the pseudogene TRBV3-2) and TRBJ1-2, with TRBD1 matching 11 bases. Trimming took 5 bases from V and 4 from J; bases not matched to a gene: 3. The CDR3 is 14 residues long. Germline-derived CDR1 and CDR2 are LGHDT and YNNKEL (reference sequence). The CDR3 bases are TGTGCCAGCAGCGGGGACAGGGGGATCTATGGCTACACCTTC. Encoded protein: CASSGDRGIYGYTF.

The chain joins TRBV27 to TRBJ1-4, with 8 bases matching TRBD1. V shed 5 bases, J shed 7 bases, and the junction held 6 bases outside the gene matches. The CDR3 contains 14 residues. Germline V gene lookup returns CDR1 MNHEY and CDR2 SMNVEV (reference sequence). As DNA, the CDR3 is TGTGCCAGCAGTACGACAGGGGATTTTGAAAAACTGTTTTTT. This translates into CASSTTGDFEKLFF.

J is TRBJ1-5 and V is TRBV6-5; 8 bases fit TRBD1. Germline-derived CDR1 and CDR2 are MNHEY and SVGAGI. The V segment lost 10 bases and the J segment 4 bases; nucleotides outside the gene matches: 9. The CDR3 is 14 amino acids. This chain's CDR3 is CATGDRGRNQPQHF. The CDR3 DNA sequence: TGTGCCACCGGAGACAGGGGAAGAAATCAGCCCCAGCATTTT.

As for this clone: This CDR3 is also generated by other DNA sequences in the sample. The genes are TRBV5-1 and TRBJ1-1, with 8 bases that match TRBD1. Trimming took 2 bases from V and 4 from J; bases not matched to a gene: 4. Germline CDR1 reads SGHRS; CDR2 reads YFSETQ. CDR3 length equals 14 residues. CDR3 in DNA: TGCGCCAGCAGCTTAGGACAGGGCGCCACTGAAGCTTTCTTT. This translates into CASSLGQGATEAFF.

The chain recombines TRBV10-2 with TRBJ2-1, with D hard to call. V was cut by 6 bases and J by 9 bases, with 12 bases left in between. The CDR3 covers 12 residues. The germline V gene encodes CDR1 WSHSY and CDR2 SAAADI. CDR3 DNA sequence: TGCGCCAGCAGCTTGATAGAGGCTGAGCAGTTCTTC. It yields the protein CASSLIEAEQFF.

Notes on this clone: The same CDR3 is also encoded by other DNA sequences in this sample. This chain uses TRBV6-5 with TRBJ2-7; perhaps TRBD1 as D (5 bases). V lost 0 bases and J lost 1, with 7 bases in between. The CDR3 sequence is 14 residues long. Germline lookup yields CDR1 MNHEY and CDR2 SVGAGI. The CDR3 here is CASSYSSGSYEQYF. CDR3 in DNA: TGTGCCAGCAGTTACTCGTCAGGGTCCTACGAGCAGTACTTC.

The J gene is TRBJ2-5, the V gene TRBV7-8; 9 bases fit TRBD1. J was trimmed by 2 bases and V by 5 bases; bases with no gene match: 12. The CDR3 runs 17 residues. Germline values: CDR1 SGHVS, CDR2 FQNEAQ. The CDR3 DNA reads TGTGCCAGCAGCCACCACCTCGGGACAGGGAGGCAAGAGACCCAGTACTTC. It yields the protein CASSHHLGTGRQETQYF.

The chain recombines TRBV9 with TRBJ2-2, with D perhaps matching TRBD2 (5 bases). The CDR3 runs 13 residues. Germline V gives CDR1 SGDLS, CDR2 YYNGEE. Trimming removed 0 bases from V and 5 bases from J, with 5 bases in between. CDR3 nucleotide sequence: TGTGCCAGCAGCGTAGGGAGGACCGGGGAGCTGTTTTTT. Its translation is CASSVGRTGELFF.

CDR3 nucleotide sequence: TGTGCCAGCAGCCAGGGGTGGTACGAGCAGTACTTC. Protein product: CASSQGWYEQYF. This chain uses TRBV28 with TRBJ2-7; possible D gene TRBD1, 6 bases. V was cut by 6 bases and J by 4 bases, with 10 bases left in between. The V gene's germline CDR1 is MDHEN and CDR2 SYDVKM. The CDR3 length is 12 residues.